This T cell receptor (beta chain) was retrieved from a study of shared T cell receptors in the human thymus. V lost 4 bases and J lost 4; bases outside the gene matches: 3. CDR3 length: 14 amino acids. Germline V gives CDR1 SGHAT, CDR2 FQNNGV. Only in-frame clones appear in the TCRdb table, and some are missing; sequencing was by immunoSEQ multiplex PCR. The data contain roughly 560,000 clones, around 82% of them singletons. These data are also associated with another study on human thymus T cells. Per that paper: Related studies noted strongly shared thymic repertoires across unrelated people.

The chain is built from TRBV11-2 and TRBJ1-3; 8 bases fit TRBD1. This sequence was found in a boy under three years old with a congenital heart defect. Sequenced material: thymocytes. The CDR3 here is CASSSRGLGNTIYF. The CDR3, as DNA: TGTGCCAGCAGCTCCAGGGGGCTCGGAAACACCATATATTTT.